One sample yielded the 32 T cell receptor beta chains listed below, sequenced in a study of CD8 T cells in ankylosing spondylitis (TCRdb year 2017). Broad study findings and their caveats: A TCR beta motif made up of roughly eight highly homologous amino acid variants appeared to be characteristic of blood from ankylosing spondylitis patients.

The library relied on 5' RACE. Instrument on record: Illumina HiSeq 2500. TCRdb redid the processing of the public reads, applying fastp at Q25 and MiXCR, and retained in-frame beta chains. Every distinct CDR3 protein forms one entry, paired with its most common genes and DNA. The sample table contains around 430,000 distinct CDR3 sequences; only one count was recorded for over 15% of them. The ten largest clones capture under 1.2% of the sample. These receptors have no identified antigens. Input material: blood, either unsorted or a sorted T cell fraction (not recorded which). These receptors originate from a male donor with ankylosing spondylitis.

The sample holds a few counts of this clonotype. The chain links TRBV7-2 to TRBJ2-1; no clear D. The CDR3 is 15 amino acids. Germline V gene sequence: CDR1 SGHTA, CDR2 FQGNSA. The germline V and J ends were trimmed by 5 bases and 3 bases, with 14 bases remaining between them. CDR3 sequence (DNA): TGTGCCAGCAGCCTGGACCGGCGCGACTACAATGAGCAGTTCTTC. It codes for CASSLDRRDYNEQFF.

This clonotype occurred a few times. The chain is built from TRBV4-1 and TRBJ1-5; perhaps TRBD1 as D (5 bases). In germline, CDR1 is MGHRA, CDR2 YSYEKL. V lost 2 bases and J lost 0, with 11 bases in between. This CDR3 is built from 16 residues. CDR3 sequence: CASSQSGTVSNQPQHF. CDR3 bases: TGCGCCAGCAGCCAATCCGGGACCGTTAGCAATCAGCCCCAGCATTTT.

The V and J genes are TRBV28 and TRBJ2-5; 7 bases line up with TRBD1. V lost 4 bases and J lost 4; bases outside the gene matches: 9. Looked up from germline, CDR1 is MDHEN and CDR2 is SYDVKM. There are 15 residues in the CDR3. This CDR3 reads CASSSPQQGVETQYF. The CDR3 DNA reads as TGTGCCAGCAGTTCCCCGCAGCAGGGGGTAGAGACCCAGTACTTC.

This clonotype showed up just a few times. The rearrangement uses TRBV9 and TRBJ2-3; 9 bases agree with TRBD1. The CDR3 length is 13 residues. J was trimmed by 9 bases and V by 1 base; bases with no gene match: 3. Germline CDR1 SGDLS, CDR2 YYNGEE. The CDR3 loop reads CASSVLGQGTQYF. CDR3 DNA: TGTGCCAGCAGCGTATTAGGACAGGGGACGCAGTATTTT. Filled out from reference TRBV9 and TRBJ2-3, the complete variable domain reads DSGVTQTPKHLITATGQRVTLRCSPRSGDLSVYWYQQSLDQGLQFLIQYYNGEERAKGNILERFSAQQFPDLHSELNLSSLELGDSALYFCASSVLGQGTQYFGPGTRLTVL.

A few counts support this clonotype. V gene TRBV20-1 combines with J gene TRBJ1-2; tentatively, D is TRBD1 (5 bases). This CDR3 spans 11 amino acids. Germline assignment: CDR1 DFQATT and CDR2 SNEGSKA (reference sequence). V lost 5 bases and J 8 bases, leaving 12 bases between the germline ends. For the CDR3, the DNA is TGCAGTGCTCCCAGGGCATTCGGCTACACCTTC. Its translation is CSAPRAFGYTF.

This rearrangement joins TRBV27 to TRBJ1-2; possibly TRBD1 for D (6 bases). V was pared by 5 bases and J by 4 bases, with 14 bases between. The CDR3 extends over 14 amino acids. CDR1 and CDR2 from the germline V gene are MNHEY and SMNVEV (reference sequence). The CDR3 nucleotides read TGTGCCAGCAGTACCACAGGGTCTAGCTATGGCTACACCTTC. This gives the protein CASSTTGSSYGYTF.

This clonotype was recorded at least ten times. The chain joins TRBV7-9 to TRBJ2-1, with D hard to call. The CDR3 loop spans 15 amino acids. Between the trimmed V and J ends, which lost 4 bases and 6 bases, there was a span of 16 bases. Germline V gene lookup returns CDR1 SEHNR and CDR2 FQNEAQ (reference sequence). The CDR3 is CASSSRALNSNEQFF. CDR3 nucleotides: TGTGCCAGCAGCTCACGGGCCCTAAATAGCAATGAGCAGTTCTTC.

This clonotype appeared a few times. This sequence joins TRBV5-1 and TRBJ2-7; possible D gene TRBD1, 6 bases. CDR3 length: 14 residues. CDR1 is SGHRS and CDR2 is YFSETQ in the germline V gene. V was trimmed by 0 bases and J by 6 bases, leaving 13 bases between them. CDR3 sequence (DNA): TGCGCCAGCAGCTTGGTGCAGGGGAAGCCCGAGCAGTACTTC. The encoded protein is CASSLVQGKPEQYF.

This chain uses TRBV4-1 with TRBJ2-1; D may be TRBD1 (6 bases). The germline V gene encodes CDR1 MGHRA and CDR2 YSYEKL. V was cut by 0 bases and J by 2 bases, with 8 bases left in between. This CDR3 is 15 amino acids long. CDR3 sequence (DNA): TGCGCCAGCAGCCAAGATGAGGGGGCCTACAATGAGCAGTTCTTC. Translation gives CASSQDEGAYNEQFF.

V and J are TRBV7-3 and TRBJ2-7; D remains ambiguous. V lost 1 base and J lost 7, with 17 bases in between. The CDR3 is 15 amino acids. Germline-derived CDR1 and CDR2 are SGHTA and FQGTGA. The DNA of the CDR3 is TGTGCCAGCAGCTTAAGAGCGTCGGTGATGGGGGAGCAGTACTTC. Amino acid sequence: CASSLRASVMGEQYF.

This clonotype was found a few times. The V and J genes are TRBV18 and TRBJ2-4, with no clear D. The CDR3 runs 13 residues. The ends were cut back, 3 bases at V and 7 bases at J, with 10 bases in the middle. Germline V gene data show CDR1 as KGHSH and CDR2 as LQKENI. CDR3 bases: TGTGCCAGCTCACCCGGAGCTCGGAACATTCAGTACTTC. It encodes CASSPGARNIQYF.

This clonotype was picked up a small number of times. V and J are TRBV9 and TRBJ2-1; tentative D call: TRBD2 (7 bases). The CDR3 has 14 residues. Trimming took off 4 bases at V and 4 bases at J, with 12 bases between the two ends. Per germline, CDR1 SGDLS and CDR2 YYNGEE. DNA for the CDR3: TGTGCCAGCAGCTCGAGGGGGGGATACAATGAGCAGTTCTTC. Encoded protein: CASSSRGGYNEQFF.

This clonotype has a handful of counts. CDR3 DNA: TGTGCCAGCAGTCTGACCTACCCCGGCCCCACAGATACGCAGTATTTT. This gives the protein CASSLTYPGPTDTQYF. This chain links TRBV28 with TRBJ2-3; D call uncertain. Trimming pared 5 bases from V and 2 bases from J, leaving 17 bases between. The CDR3 has 16 residues. The germline gives CDR1 MDHEN, CDR2 SYDVKM. The complete variable domain, with remaining parts taken from reference TRBV28 and TRBJ2-3, reads DVKVTQSSRYLVKRTGEKVFLECVQDMDHENMFWYRQDPGLGLRLIYFSYDVKMKEKGDIPEGYSVSREKKERFSLILESASTNQTSMYLCASSLTYPGPTDTQYFGPGTRLTVL.

The chain links TRBV10-3 to TRBJ1-4; D is undetermined. Trimming removed 2 bases from V and 7 bases from J, with 5 bases in between. Germline assignment: CDR1 ENHRY and CDR2 SYGVKD. The CDR3 is made up of 12 amino acids. The CDR3 DNA follows: TGTGCCATCAGTGAGGACGGTGAAAAACTGTTTTTT. Amino acids: CAISEDGEKLFF.

This clonotype was picked up a small number of times. This chain joins TRBV5-6 and TRBJ2-7, with D unclear. Germline loops: CDR1 SGHDT, CDR2 YYEEEE. CDR3 length equals 13 residues. Trimming took 0 bases from V and 3 from J, leaving 7 bases between them. The CDR3 region is CASSLVANYEQYF. In DNA form, the CDR3 reads TGTGCCAGCAGCTTGGTGGCTAACTACGAGCAGTACTTC.

This clonotype was found many times. J is TRBJ1-2 and V is TRBV7-2; D call uncertain. The CDR3 spans 15 residues. Deletions cut 5 bases from V and 0 bases from J, with 13 bases between. Germline CDR1 SGHTA, CDR2 FQGNSA. The CDR3 sequence is CASSPEVSTNYGYTF. In DNA, the CDR3 is TGTGCCAGCAGCCCAGAGGTATCCACTAACTATGGCTACACCTTC. The entire variable domain, with the rest obtained from reference TRBV7-2 and TRBJ1-2, is as follows: GAGVSQSPSNKVTEKGKDVELRCDPISGHTALYWYRQSLGQGLEFLIYFQGNSAPDKSGLPSDRFSAERTGGSVSTLTIQRTQQEDSAVYLCASSPEVSTNYGYTFGSGTRLTVV.

This clonotype was seen a few times. V and J are TRBV12-3 or TRBV12-4 and TRBJ2-7, with 8 bases fitting TRBD1. The CDR3 is made up of 21 amino acids. J lost 2 bases, V lost 3 bases, and 24 bases had no gene match. CDR3 in amino acids: CASSLVPLFSGTGYWTYEQYF. As DNA, the CDR3 is TGTGCCAGCAGTTTGGTTCCCCTCTTCTCCGGGACAGGTTATTGGACCTACGAGCAGTACTTC.

There are a few counts of this clonotype. The chain uses TRBV20-1 and TRBJ2-3; no reliable D call. CDR1 is DFQATT and CDR2 is SNEGSKA in the germline V gene (reference sequence). The CDR3 loop spans 14 amino acids. Deletions cut 3 bases from V and 6 bases from J, with 16 bases between. In DNA, the CDR3 is TGCAGTGCTAGCCCCCCGGACCCTACGGATACGCAGTATTTT. It translates to CSASPPDPTDTQYF.

The sample holds many counts of this clonotype. As DNA, the CDR3 is TGTGCCATCAGTGAGGAAGAGGTTGCCAATGAGCAGTTCTTC. Protein sequence: CAISEEEVANEQFF. The chain employs TRBV10-3 and TRBJ2-1; D is unclear. The germline gives CDR1 ENHRY, CDR2 SYGVKD. CDR3 size: 14 residues. The V end lost 2 bases, the J end lost 6 bases, and 11 bases lay between the germline ends.

This clonotype was found a few times. The chain uses TRBV5-1 and TRBJ2-7, with D perhaps being TRBD1 or TRBD2 (5 bases each). CDR1 and CDR2 from the germline V gene are SGHRS and YFSETQ. The ends were cut back, 2 bases at V and 3 bases at J, with 12 bases in the middle. The CDR3 contains 14 residues. CDR3 residues: CASSLSGTLYEQYF. The CDR3 nucleotides are TGCGCCAGCAGCTTATCGGGGACCCTCTACGAGCAGTACTTC.

This chain connects TRBV18 to TRBJ2-3; the D is unclear. V was trimmed by 10 bases and J by 0 bases, leaving 17 bases between them. The CDR3 is 15 residues long. The germline gives CDR1 KGHSH, CDR2 LQKENI. CDR3 sequence (DNA): TGTGCCACTTACCCAGGATCGAGGAGCACAGATACGCAGTATTTT. It codes for CATYPGSRSTDTQYF.

The sample holds a few counts of this clonotype. The V gene is TRBV28, the J gene TRBJ2-1, with D possibly being TRBD1 (6 bases). The length of the CDR3 is 14 residues. Trimming took off 6 bases at V and 0 bases at J, with 9 bases between the two ends. CDR1 is MDHEN, CDR2 SYDVKM, per germline. The CDR3 is CASRYRVSYNEQFF. The CDR3 region has the DNA TGTGCCAGCAGATACAGGGTCTCCTACAATGAGCAGTTCTTC. Full variable domain (remainder filled in from reference TRBV28 and TRBJ2-1): DVKVTQSSRYLVKRTGEKVFLECVQDMDHENMFWYRQDPGLGLRLIYFSYDVKMKEKGDIPEGYSVSREKKERFSLILESASTNQTSMYLCASRYRVSYNEQFFGPGTRLTVL.

The J gene is TRBJ1-5, the V gene TRBV12-3 or TRBV12-4; D is unclear. The V and J ends lost 6 bases and 2 bases respectively, with 11 bases between them. The CDR3 covers 14 residues. The CDR3 coding sequence is TGTGCCAGCAGCCGAGTATTGGGCAATCAGCCCCAGCATTTT. This gives the protein CASSRVLGNQPQHF.

This clonotype showed up many times. The genes are TRBV12-3 or TRBV12-4 and TRBJ2-7, with D uncertain. This CDR3 region has 14 residues. Trimming shortened V by 2 bases and J by 0 bases, and 8 bases separated the two germline ends. The CDR3 loop is CASSLSGGSYEQYF. CDR3 DNA: TGTGCCAGCAGTTTATCGGGTGGCTCCTACGAGCAGTACTTC.

This chain joins TRBV20-1 and TRBJ2-1, with TRBD2 identical over 10 bases. Trimming cost V 4 bases and J 7 bases; bases outside gene matches: 7. Looked up from germline, CDR1 is DFQATT and CDR2 is SNEGSKA (reference sequence). CDR3 length: 14 amino acids. The DNA of the CDR3 is TGCAGTGCTATCTCCAGCGGGAGGGCTAATGAGCAGTTCTTC. Translated, it gives CSAISSGRANEQFF.

There are many counts of this clonotype. This rearrangement joins TRBV20-1 to TRBJ2-3; D not resolved. Trimming cost V 2 bases and J 3 bases, with 6 bases left between them. The germline V gene encodes CDR1 DFQATT and CDR2 SNEGSKA (reference sequence). The CDR3 spans 12 residues. The CDR3 region is CSARLSTDTQYF. DNA for the CDR3: TGCAGTGCTAGACTCTCAACAGATACGCAGTATTTT.

This chain joins TRBV2 and TRBJ1-1; D unresolved. V shed 7 bases and J shed 2 bases, with 14 bases lying between them. The CDR3 loop spans 14 amino acids. The germline gives CDR1 SNHLY, CDR2 FYNNEI. CDR3 region: CASTEWAANTEAFF. CDR3 coding DNA: TGTGCCAGCACCGAATGGGCCGCAAACACTGAAGCTTTCTTT.

The chain carries TRBV5-5 and TRBJ1-2; D remains unclear. CDR1 SGHKS and CDR2 YYEKEE come from the germline V gene (reference sequence). V was clipped by 1 base and J by 6 bases, with 13 bases between them. The CDR3 extends over 14 amino acids. The CDR3 DNA sequence: TGTGCCAGCAGCTTGTTGTTGGACTTCAATGGCTACACCTTC. Its protein product is CASSLLLDFNGYTF.

This clonotype has only a few counts. The rearrangement joins TRBV11-2 to TRBJ2-3; a possible D gene is TRBD2 (6 bases). V gave up 5 bases and J gave up 6 bases, with 21 bases separating them. The CDR3 length is 16 residues. Per germline, CDR1 SGHAT and CDR2 FQNNGV. CDR3 DNA sequence: TGTGCCAGCAGCGGGGGACGATGGGGACTCTTGGATACGCAGTATTTT. It translates to CASSGGRWGLLDTQYF. The full variable domain, in which reference TRBV11-2 and TRBJ2-3 provide the parts outside the CDR3, is EAGVAQSPRYKIIEKRQSVAFWCNPISGHATLYWYQQILGQGPKLLIQFQNNGVVDDSQLPKDRFSAERLKGVDSTLKIQPAKLEDSAVYLCASSGGRWGLLDTQYFGPGTRLTVL.

This clonotype showed up just a few times. CDR3 in amino acids: CASSPPATGGNTIYF. The CDR3 DNA follows: TGTGCCAGCTCACCACCTGCGACAGGGGGAAACACCATATATTTT. The J gene is TRBJ1-3, the V gene TRBV18, with TRBD1 matching over 7 bases. CDR1 is KGHSH and CDR2 is LQKENI in the germline V gene. V gave up 0 bases and J gave up 4 bases; unmatched junction bases: 3. The CDR3 has 15 amino acids. The entire variable domain, with the rest obtained from reference TRBV18 and TRBJ1-3, is as follows: NAGVMQNPRHLVRRRGQEARLRCSPMKGHSHVYWYRQLPEEGLKFMVYLQKENIIDESGMPKERFSAEFPKEGPSILRIQQVVRGDSAAYFCASSPPATGGNTIYFGEGSWLTVV.

The V and J genes are TRBV15 and TRBJ2-3; D call uncertain. V lost 4 bases to trimming and J lost 2 bases, with 7 bases between them. Looked up from germline, CDR1 is LNHNV and CDR2 is YYDKDF (reference sequence). The CDR3 runs to 13 residues. The CDR3: CATSKADTDTQYF. The CDR3, as DNA: TGTGCCACCAGCAAGGCAGACACAGATACGCAGTATTTT.

The CDR3 region has the DNA TGTGCCAGCAGTCGATGGGGCTTGGAGGGAGCCGGGGAGCTGTTTTTT. Protein product: CASSRWGLEGAGELFF. The V and J genes are TRBV6-1 and TRBJ2-2, with a tentative D call TRBD2 (6 bases). CDR3 size: 16 residues. Germline V CDR1 and CDR2: MNHNS, SASEGT. Trimming pared 5 bases from V and 6 bases from J, leaving 19 bases between.